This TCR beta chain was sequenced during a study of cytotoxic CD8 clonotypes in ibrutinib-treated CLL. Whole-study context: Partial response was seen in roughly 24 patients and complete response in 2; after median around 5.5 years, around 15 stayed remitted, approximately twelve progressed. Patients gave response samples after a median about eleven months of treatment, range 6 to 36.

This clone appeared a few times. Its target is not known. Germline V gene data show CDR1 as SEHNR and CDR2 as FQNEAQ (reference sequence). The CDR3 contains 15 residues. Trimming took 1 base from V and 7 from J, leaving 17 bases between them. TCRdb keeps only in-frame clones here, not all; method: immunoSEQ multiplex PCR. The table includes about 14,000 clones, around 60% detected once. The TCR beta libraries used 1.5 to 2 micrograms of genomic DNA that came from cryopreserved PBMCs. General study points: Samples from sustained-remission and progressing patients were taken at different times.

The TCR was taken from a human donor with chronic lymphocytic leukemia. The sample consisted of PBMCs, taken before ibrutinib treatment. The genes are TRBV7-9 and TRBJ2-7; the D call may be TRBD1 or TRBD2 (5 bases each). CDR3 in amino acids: CASSLEVPGPGEQYF. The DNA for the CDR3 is TGTGCCAGCAGCTTAGAGGTACCGGGACCGGGTGAGCAGTACTTC.